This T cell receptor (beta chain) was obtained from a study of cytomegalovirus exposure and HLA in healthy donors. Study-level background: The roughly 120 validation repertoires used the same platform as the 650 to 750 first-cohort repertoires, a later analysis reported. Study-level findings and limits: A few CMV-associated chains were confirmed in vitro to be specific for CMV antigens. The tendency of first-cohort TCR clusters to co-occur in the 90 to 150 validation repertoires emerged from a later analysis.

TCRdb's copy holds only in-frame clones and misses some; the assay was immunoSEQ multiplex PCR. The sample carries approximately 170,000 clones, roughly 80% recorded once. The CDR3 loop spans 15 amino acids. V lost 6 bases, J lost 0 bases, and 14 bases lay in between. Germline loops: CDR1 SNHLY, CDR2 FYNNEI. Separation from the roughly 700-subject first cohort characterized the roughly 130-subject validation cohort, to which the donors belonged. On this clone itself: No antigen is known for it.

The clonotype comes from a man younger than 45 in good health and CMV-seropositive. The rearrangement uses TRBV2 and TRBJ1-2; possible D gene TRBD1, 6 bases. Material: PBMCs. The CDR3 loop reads CASRDRTVTNYGYTF. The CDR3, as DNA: TGTGCCAGCAGGGACCGGACAGTAACTAACTATGGCTACACCTTC.